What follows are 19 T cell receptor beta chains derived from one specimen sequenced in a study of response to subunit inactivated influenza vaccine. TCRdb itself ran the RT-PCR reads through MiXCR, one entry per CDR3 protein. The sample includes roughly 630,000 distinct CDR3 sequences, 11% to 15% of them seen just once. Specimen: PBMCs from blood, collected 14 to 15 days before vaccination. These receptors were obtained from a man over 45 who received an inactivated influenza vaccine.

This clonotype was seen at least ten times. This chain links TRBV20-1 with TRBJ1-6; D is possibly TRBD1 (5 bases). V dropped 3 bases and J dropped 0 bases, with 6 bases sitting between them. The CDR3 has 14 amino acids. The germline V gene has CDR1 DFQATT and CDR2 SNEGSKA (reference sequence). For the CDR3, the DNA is TGCAGTGCTAGCGACAGCTCCTATAATTCACCCCTCCACTTT. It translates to CSASDSSYNSPLHF.

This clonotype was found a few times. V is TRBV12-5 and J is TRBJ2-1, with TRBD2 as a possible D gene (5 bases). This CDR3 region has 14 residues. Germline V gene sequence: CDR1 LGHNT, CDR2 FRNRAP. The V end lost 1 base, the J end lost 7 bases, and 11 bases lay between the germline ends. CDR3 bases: TGTGCTAGTGGTTTGGGCCTAGCTACTAATGAGCAGTTCTTC. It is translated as CASGLGLATNEQFF.

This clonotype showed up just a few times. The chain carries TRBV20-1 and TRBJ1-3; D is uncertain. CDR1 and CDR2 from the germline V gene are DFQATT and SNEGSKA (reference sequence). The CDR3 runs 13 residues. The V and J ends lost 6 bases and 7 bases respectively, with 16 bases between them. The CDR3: CSARTPTRNTIYF. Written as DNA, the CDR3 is TGCAGTGCCCGGACCCCAACGAGGAACACCATATATTTT.

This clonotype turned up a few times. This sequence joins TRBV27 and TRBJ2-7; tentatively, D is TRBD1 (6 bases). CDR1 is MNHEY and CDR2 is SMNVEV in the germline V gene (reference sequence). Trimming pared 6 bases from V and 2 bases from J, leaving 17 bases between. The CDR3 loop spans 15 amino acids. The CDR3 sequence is CASRMDSRATYEQYF. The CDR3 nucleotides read TGTGCCAGCAGGATGGACAGTCGGGCAACCTACGAGCAGTACTTC.

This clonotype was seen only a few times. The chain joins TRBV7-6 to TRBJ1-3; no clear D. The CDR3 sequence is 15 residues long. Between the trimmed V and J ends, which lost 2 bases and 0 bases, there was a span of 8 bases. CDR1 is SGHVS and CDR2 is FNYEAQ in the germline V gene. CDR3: CASSLMRSSGNTIYF. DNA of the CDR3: TGTGCCAGCAGCTTAATGAGGAGCTCTGGAAACACCATATATTTT.

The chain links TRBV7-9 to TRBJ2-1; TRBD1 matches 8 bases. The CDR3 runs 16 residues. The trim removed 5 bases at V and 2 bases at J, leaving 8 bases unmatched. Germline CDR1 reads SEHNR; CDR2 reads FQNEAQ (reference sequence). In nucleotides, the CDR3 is TGTGCCAGCAGCCGACTGGGACAGGCCACCTACAATGAGCAGTTCTTC. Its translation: CASSRLGQATYNEQFF.

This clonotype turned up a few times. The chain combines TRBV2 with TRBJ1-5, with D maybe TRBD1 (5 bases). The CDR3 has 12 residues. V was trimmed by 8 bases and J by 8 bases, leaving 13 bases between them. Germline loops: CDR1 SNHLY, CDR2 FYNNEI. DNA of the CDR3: TGTGCCAGCGCACGACAGTGGGAGCCCCAGCATTTT. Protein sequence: CASARQWEPQHF.

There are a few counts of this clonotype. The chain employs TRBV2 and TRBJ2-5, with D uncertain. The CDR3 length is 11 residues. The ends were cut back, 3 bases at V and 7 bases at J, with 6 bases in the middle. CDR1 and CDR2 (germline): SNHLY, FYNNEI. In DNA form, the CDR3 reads TGTGCCAGCAGTGACGTCCGGACCCAGTACTTC. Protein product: CASSDVRTQYF. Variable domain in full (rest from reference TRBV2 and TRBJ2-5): EPEVTQTPSHQVTQMGQEVILRCVPISNHLYFYWYRQILGQKVEFLVSFYNNEISEKSEIFDDQFSVERPDGSNFTLKIRSTKLEDSAMYFCASSDVRTQYFGPGTRLLVL.

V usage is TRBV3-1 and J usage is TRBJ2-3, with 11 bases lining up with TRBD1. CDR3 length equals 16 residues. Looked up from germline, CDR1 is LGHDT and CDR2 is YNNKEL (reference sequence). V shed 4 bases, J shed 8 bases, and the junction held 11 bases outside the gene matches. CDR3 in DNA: TGTGCCAGCAGCCCCTTCCGGGACAGGGGGGCGCGTACGCAGTATTTT. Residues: CASSPFRDRGARTQYF.

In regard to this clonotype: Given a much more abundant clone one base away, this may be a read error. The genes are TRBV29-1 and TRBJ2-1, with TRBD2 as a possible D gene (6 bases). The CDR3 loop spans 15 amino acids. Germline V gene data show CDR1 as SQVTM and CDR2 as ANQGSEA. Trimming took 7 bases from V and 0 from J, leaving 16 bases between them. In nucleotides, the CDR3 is TGCAGCGCAGTTTCTAGGGGAGGCTCCTACAATGAGCAGTTCTTC. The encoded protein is CSAVSRGGSYNEQFF.

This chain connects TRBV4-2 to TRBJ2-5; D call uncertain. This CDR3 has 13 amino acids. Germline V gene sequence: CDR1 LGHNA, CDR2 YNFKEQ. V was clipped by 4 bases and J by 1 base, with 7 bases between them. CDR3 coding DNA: TGTGCCAGCAGCCCCGAGCTCCAAGAGACCCAGTACTTC. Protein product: CASSPELQETQYF.

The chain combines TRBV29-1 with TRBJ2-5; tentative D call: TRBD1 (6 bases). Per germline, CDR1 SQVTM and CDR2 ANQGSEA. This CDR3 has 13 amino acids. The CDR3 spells CSEPKGDQETQYF. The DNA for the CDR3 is TGCAGTGAACCCAAGGGGGACCAAGAGACCCAGTACTTC.

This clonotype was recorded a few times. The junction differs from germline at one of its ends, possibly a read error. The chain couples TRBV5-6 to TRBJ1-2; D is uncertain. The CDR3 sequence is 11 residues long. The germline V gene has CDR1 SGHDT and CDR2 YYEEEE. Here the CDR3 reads CASSFNHGYTF. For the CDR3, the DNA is TGTGCCAGCAGCTTTAACCATGGCTACACCTTC.

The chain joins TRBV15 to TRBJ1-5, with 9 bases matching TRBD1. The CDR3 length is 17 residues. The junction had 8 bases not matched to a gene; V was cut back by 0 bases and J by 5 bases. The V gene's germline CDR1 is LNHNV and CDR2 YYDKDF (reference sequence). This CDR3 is CATSRDRTGEVHQPQHF. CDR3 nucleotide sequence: TGTGCCACCAGCAGAGATCGGACAGGGGAGGTTCATCAGCCCCAGCATTTT. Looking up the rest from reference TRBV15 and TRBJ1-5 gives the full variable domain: DAMVIQNPRYQVTQFGKPVTLSCSQTLNHNVMYWYQQKSSQAPKLLFHYYDKDFNNEADTPDNFQSRRPNTSFCFLDIRSPGLGDTAMYLCATSRDRTGEVHQPQHFGDGTRLSIL.

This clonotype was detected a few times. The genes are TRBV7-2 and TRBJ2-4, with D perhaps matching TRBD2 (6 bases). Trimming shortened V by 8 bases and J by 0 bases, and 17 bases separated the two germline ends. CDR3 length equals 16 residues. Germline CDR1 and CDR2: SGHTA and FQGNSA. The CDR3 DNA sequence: TGTGCCAGCGTAGCGCGGGACGCCCTAGCCAAAAACATTCAGTACTTC. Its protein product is CASVARDALAKNIQYF.

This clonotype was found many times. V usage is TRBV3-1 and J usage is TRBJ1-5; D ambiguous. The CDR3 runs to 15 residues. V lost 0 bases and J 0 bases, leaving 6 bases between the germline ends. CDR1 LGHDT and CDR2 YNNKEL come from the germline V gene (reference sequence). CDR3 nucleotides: TGTGCCAGCAGCCAAGATCCTGGTAGCAATCAGCCCCAGCATTTT. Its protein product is CASSQDPGSNQPQHF. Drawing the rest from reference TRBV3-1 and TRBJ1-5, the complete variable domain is DTAVSQTPKYLVTQMGNDKSIKCEQNLGHDTMYWYKQDSKKFLKIMFSYNNKELIINETVPNRFSPKSPDKAHLNLHINSLELGDSAVYFCASSQDPGSNQPQHFGDGTRLSIL.

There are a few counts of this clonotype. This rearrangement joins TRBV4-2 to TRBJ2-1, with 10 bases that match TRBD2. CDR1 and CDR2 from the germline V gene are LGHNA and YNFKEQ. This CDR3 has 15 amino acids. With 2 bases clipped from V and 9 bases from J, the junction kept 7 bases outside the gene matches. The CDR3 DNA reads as TGTGCCAGCAGCCAACCGGGACTAGCGATTGGTGAGCAGTTCTTC. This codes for CASSQPGLAIGEQFF.

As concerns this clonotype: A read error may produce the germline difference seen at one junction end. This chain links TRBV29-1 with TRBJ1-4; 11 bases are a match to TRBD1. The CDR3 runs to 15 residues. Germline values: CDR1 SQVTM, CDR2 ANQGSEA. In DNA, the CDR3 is TGCACCGTTGAAGATCTTAGGACAGGGGGCGAAAAACTGTTTTTT. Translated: CTVEDLRTGGEKLFF.

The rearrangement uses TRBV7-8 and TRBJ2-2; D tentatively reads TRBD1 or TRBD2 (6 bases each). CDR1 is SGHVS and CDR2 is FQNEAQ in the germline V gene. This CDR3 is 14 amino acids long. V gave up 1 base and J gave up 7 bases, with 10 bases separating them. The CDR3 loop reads CASSLEGGGGELFF. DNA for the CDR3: TGTGCCAGCAGCTTAGAGGGGGGAGGCGGGGAGCTGTTTTTT.